Sequencing of this TCR beta chain was carried out in a study of T cell repertoires in aging, cancer and after chemotherapy. Findings and limits, study-wide: Lymphoid organ infiltration in hematological cancer patients may impair thymic emigration or peripheral T cell expansion.

TCR beta rearrangements were amplified from peripheral blood genomic DNA. CDR1 MNHEY and CDR2 SMNVEV come from the germline V gene (reference sequence). The CDR3 contains 10 residues. Trimming took off 10 bases at V and 2 bases at J, with 2 bases between the two ends. Notes on this clonotype: Its antigen is not identified.

A mixed TRB-A/B primer pool amplified rearranged TRB by multiplex touch-down PCR. MiXCR, run by TCRdb on the multiplex PCR reads, gives a single entry per CDR3 protein. The repertoire holds about 6,400 distinct CDR3 sequences, roughly a fifth seen once, with approximately 2.7% in the top ten. Input material: blood. The gene calls are TRBV27 and TRBJ2-2; D is uncertain. This clonotype was obtained from a human donor with a blood cancer. The CDR3 DNA follows: TGTGCCACCAACACCGGGGAGCTGTTTTTT. It encodes CATNTGELFF.